This TCR beta chain came from a study of CD8+CD57+ T cells in acquired aplastic anemia. This CDR3 contains 13 residues. Germline CDR1 reads SQVTM; CDR2 reads ANQGSEA. The V and J ends lost 7 bases and 5 bases, in that order; junction bases with no gene match: 8. Patients included in sequencing had previously demonstrated CD8+CD57+ cell expansion by flow cytometry. Regarding this clonotype: In this CDR3 the conserved last residue, phenylalanine or tryptophan, is missing, so a read error is likely.

TCR beta VDJ combinations and CDR3 sequences were profiled from genomic DNA. TCRdb re-derived calls from the reads in MiXCR, one entry per CDR3 protein. The profile covers under 200,000 distinct CDR3 sequences, with 45% to 50% appearing a single time and more than 30% taken by the ten largest. This sequence was found in a human donor with aplastic anemia. What was sequenced was sorted CD4+, CD8+, or CD8+CD57+ T cells (not recorded which) from PBMCs. The chain joins TRBV29-1 to TRBJ1-1, with 9 bases that match TRBD1. In DNA form, the CDR3 reads TGCAGCGCTTGCACAGGGGGCGGTACTGAAGCTTTCCTT. Its translation: CSACTGGGTEAFL.